This passage covers 21 T cell receptor beta chains from one sample sequenced in a study of cytomegalovirus exposure and HLA in healthy donors. With 60 Vbeta and 13 Jbeta primers, the PCR was carried out. Profiling relied on immunoSEQ multiplex PCR, and the TCRdb table lists in-frame clones only, not all of them. This table holds around 170,000 clones, more than 75% found once. The specimen was PBMCs. The receptors stem from a woman between 18 and 29 years old in good health and CMV-seronegative.

V usage is TRBV11-2 and J usage is TRBJ2-7, with no clear D. This CDR3 region has 16 residues. Germline-derived CDR1 and CDR2 are SGHAT and FQNNGV. V was shortened by 1 base and J by 1 base, with 14 bases between the two germline ends. The CDR3: CASSLGIRVRSYEQYF. In nucleotides, the CDR3 is TGTGCCAGCAGCTTAGGGATCCGGGTAAGGTCCTACGAGCAGTACTTC.

Here the CDR3 reads CASSFRGLIEKLFF. The CDR3 bases are TGTGCCAGCAGCTTCAGGGGGCTTATTGAAAAACTGTTTTTT. V is TRBV13 and J is TRBJ1-4, with 8 nucleotides matching TRBD1. The germline V gene has CDR1 PRHDT and CDR2 FYEKMQ (reference sequence). The CDR3 has 14 amino acids. V lost 3 bases and J lost 7; bases outside the gene matches: 4.

The gene calls are TRBV29-1 and TRBJ2-7, with D perhaps matching TRBD1 (5 bases). V was pared by 6 bases and J by 2 bases, with 11 bases between. The germline V gene encodes CDR1 SQVTM and CDR2 ANQGSEA. The CDR3 loop spans 12 amino acids. CDR3 loop: CSVYTGAYEQYF. In DNA form, the CDR3 reads TGCAGCGTCTATACAGGAGCCTACGAGCAGTACTTC.

This chain connects TRBV29-1 to TRBJ1-2, with TRBD1 as a possible D gene (6 bases). Germline CDR1 reads SQVTM; CDR2 reads ANQGSEA. The V and J ends lost 2 bases and 2 bases respectively, with 12 bases between them. The CDR3 is 14 residues long. In nucleotides, the CDR3 is TGCAGCGTTGAATTTTACAGGGAGAACTATGGCTACACCTTC. It codes for CSVEFYRENYGYTF.

The table lists this clone with a few counts. This chain uses TRBV18 with TRBJ2-2, with D perhaps matching TRBD2 (6 bases). V was shortened by 11 bases and J by 1 base, with 20 bases between the two germline ends. Germline V gene sequence: CDR1 KGHSH, CDR2 LQKENI. This CDR3 is 16 amino acids long. CDR3 DNA: TGTGCCTGGTCGGCCGGGGGTCCCCTGAACACCGGGGAGCTGTTTTTT. It encodes CAWSAGGPLNTGELFF.

This chain joins TRBV30 and TRBJ2-2; 7 positions agree with TRBD2. The CDR3 loop spans 15 amino acids. Trimming took 0 bases from V and 6 from J; bases not matched to a gene: 7. CDR1 GTSNPN and CDR2 SVGIG come from the germline V gene (reference sequence). CDR3: CAWSVGEGLAGELFF. As DNA, the CDR3 is TGTGCCTGGAGTGTGGGGGAGGGACTGGCCGGGGAGCTGTTTTTT.

The sample holds one count of this clone. The V call is TRBV10-3, the J call TRBJ2-1; TRBD2 aligns across 8 bases. The CDR3 consists of 15 residues. Germline values: CDR1 ENHRY, CDR2 SYGVKD. J was trimmed by 0 bases and V by 8 bases; bases with no gene match: 6. The CDR3 nucleotides are TGTGCCATCGGCGCCAGCGGGAGCTCCTACAATGAGCAGTTCTTC. Its translation is CAIGASGSSYNEQFF.

The chain joins TRBV18 to TRBJ2-6, with 9 bases fitting TRBD1. Losses at the gene ends were 2 bases for V and 3 bases for J; bases not matched to a gene: 5. The CDR3 has 17 amino acids. CDR1 and CDR2 (germline): KGHSH, LQKENI. This CDR3 is CASSPLDRGNGANVLTF. In nucleotides, the CDR3 is TGTGCCAGCTCACCATTAGACAGGGGGAATGGGGCCAACGTCCTGACTTTC.

The count of this clone is one. The chain links TRBV6-5 to TRBJ1-1, with D possibly being TRBD1 (6 bases). The V end lost 0 bases, the J end lost 5 bases, and 16 bases lay between the germline ends. Germline lookup yields CDR1 MNHEY and CDR2 SVGAGI. CDR3 size: 16 residues. This CDR3 is CASSYSTWGPRTEAFF. The CDR3, as DNA: TGTGCCAGCAGTTACTCGACCTGGGGGCCGAGGACTGAAGCTTTCTTT.

The sample holds a few counts of this clone. The chain links TRBV12-5 to TRBJ1-5; no firm D call. Germline CDR1 LGHNT, CDR2 FRNRAP. V lost 2 bases and J 3 bases, leaving 8 bases between the germline ends. CDR3 length equals 14 residues. The CDR3 spells CASGLSGFNQPQHF. The CDR3 DNA sequence: TGTGCTAGTGGTTTGTCGGGGTTCAATCAGCCCCAGCATTTT.

The sample holds a few counts of this clone. This rearrangement joins TRBV30 to TRBJ2-3, with 11 bases matching TRBD2. The V gene end was trimmed by 2 bases and the J gene end by 2 bases; junction bases not matched to a gene: 6. The CDR3 loop spans 16 amino acids. Germline V gene sequence: CDR1 GTSNPN, CDR2 SVGIG (reference sequence). CDR3 loop: CAWSTGLAGNTDTQYF. The CDR3 nucleotides read TGTGCCTGGAGTACAGGACTAGCGGGTAACACAGATACGCAGTATTTT. Variable domain in full (rest from reference TRBV30 and TRBJ2-3): SQTIHQWPATLVQPVGSPLSLECTVEGTSNPNLYWYRQAAGRGLQLLFYSVGIGQISSEVPQNLSASRPQDRQFILSSKKLLLSDSGFYLCAWSTGLAGNTDTQYFGPGTRLTVL.

The chain combines TRBV11-2 with TRBJ2-7; TRBD2 matches at 9 bases. CDR1 and CDR2 (germline): SGHAT, FQNNGV. J lost 3 bases, V lost 4 bases, and 10 bases had no gene match. The CDR3 length is 16 residues. The CDR3 nucleotides are TGTGCCAGCAGCTCTAGGTTAGCGGGAGTCATCTACGAGCAGTACTTC. This translates into CASSSRLAGVIYEQYF.

The rearrangement links TRBV18 to TRBJ2-2; 8 bases map to TRBD1. Germline CDR1 and CDR2: KGHSH and LQKENI. The trim removed 1 base at V and 3 bases at J, leaving 4 bases unmatched. This CDR3 has 16 amino acids. CDR3 region: CASSPRQGADTGELFF. The CDR3 nucleotides read TGTGCCAGCTCACCACGGCAGGGGGCGGACACCGGGGAGCTGTTTTTT.

The chain is built from TRBV5-1 and TRBJ2-3, with 7 bases identical to TRBD2. CDR1 and CDR2 (germline): SGHRS, YFSETQ. After removal of 0 bases from V and 5 bases from J, the junction contained 9 bases not matched to a gene. The CDR3 totals 16 residues. This chain's CDR3 is CASSLATGTGGDTQYF. CDR3 bases: TGCGCCAGCAGCTTGGCCACCGGGACGGGGGGAGATACGCAGTATTTT.

DNA of the CDR3: TGTGCCAGCAGTGCCACTCAGGGCCACTATGGCTACACCTTC. Translated, it gives CASSATQGHYGYTF. This chain uses TRBV6-1 with TRBJ1-2; a weak D match, TRBD1 (5 bases). CDR3 size: 14 residues. CDR1 MNHNS and CDR2 SASEGT come from the germline V gene. Trimming cost V 4 bases and J 3 bases, with 12 bases left between them.

This rearrangement joins TRBV5-1 to TRBJ2-5; the D gene is possibly TRBD1 (5 bases). CDR1 and CDR2 (germline): SGHRS, YFSETQ. The CDR3 has 15 residues. V was cut by 1 base and J by 0 bases, with 10 bases left in between. The CDR3 region is CASSLNAGYQETQYF. The CDR3 DNA reads as TGCGCCAGCAGCTTGAACGCAGGGTACCAAGAGACCCAGTACTTC.

V is TRBV13 and J is TRBJ2-5, with D unclear. Germline V gives CDR1 PRHDT, CDR2 FYEKMQ (reference sequence). CDR3 length equals 16 residues. V was clipped by 6 bases and J by 0 bases, with 17 bases between them. CDR3 protein: CASSQDAMMYQETQYF. Here the CDR3 DNA reads TGTGCCAGCAGTCAAGATGCGATGATGTACCAAGAGACCCAGTACTTC.

This chain joins TRBV2 and TRBJ2-5; possible D gene TRBD1, 6 bases. The J call may be wrong; the DNA end is better matched by TRBJ2-7. Per the germline V gene, CDR1 is SNHLY and CDR2 is FYNNEI. The length of the CDR3 is 13 residues. The CDR3 sequence is CASSGQQYYEQYF. The CDR3 bases are TGTGCCAGCAGCGGACAGCAGTACTACGAGCAGTACTTC.

V usage is TRBV19 and J usage is TRBJ1-5, with a weak D call TRBD1 (6 bases). Germline lookup yields CDR1 LNHDA and CDR2 SQIVND (reference sequence). V was trimmed by 6 bases and J by 2 bases, leaving 14 bases between them. CDR3 size: 15 residues. The CDR3 loop is CASRRTGSGNQPQHF. The DNA for the CDR3 is TGTGCCAGTAGAAGAACAGGGTCGGGCAATCAGCCCCAGCATTTT.

CDR3 amino acids: CASSLYGTGQETQYF. The CDR3 DNA is TGTGCCAGTAGCCTTTACGGGACAGGACAAGAGACCCAGTACTTC. The V and J genes are TRBV19 and TRBJ2-5; 8 nucleotides match TRBD1. The CDR3 is made up of 15 amino acids. Trimming removed 6 bases from V and 2 bases from J; junction bases left unmatched: 8. CDR1 and CDR2 (germline): LNHDA, SQIVND (reference sequence). Filled out from reference TRBV19 and TRBJ2-5, the complete variable domain reads DGGITQSPKYLFRKEGQNVTLSCEQNLNHDAMYWYRQDPGQGLRLIYYSQIVNDFQKGDIAEGYSVSREKKESFPLTVTSAQKNPTAFYLCASSLYGTGQETQYFGPGTRLLVL.

V is TRBV28 and J is TRBJ2-7; D is perhaps TRBD1 (5 bases). The CDR3 runs to 14 residues. With 4 bases removed from V and 3 bases from J, the gap between germline ends came to 13 bases. CDR1 MDHEN and CDR2 SYDVKM come from the germline V gene. CDR3 region: CASSSRQGFYEQYF. For the CDR3, the DNA is TGTGCCAGCAGTTCCCGGCAGGGCTTCTACGAGCAGTACTTC.